This T cell receptor beta chain was profiled in a study of T cell repertoires in cytomegalovirus infection. A word on this clonotype: The antigen is not known.

CDR3 size: 13 residues. Trimming cost V 3 bases and J 16 bases, with 18 bases left between them. TCRdb re-analysed the reads in MiXCR, keeping a single row per CDR3 protein. Of tens of thousands of distinct CDR3 sequences listed, roughly 20% are singletons. This clonotype originated in a human donor in good health (CMV status not recorded). Some clones in this sample may be carry-over from other donors' samples. This rearrangement joins TRBV12-3 or TRBV12-4 to TRBJ2-2, with a tentative D call TRBD2 (6 bases). The sample was PBMCs, sequenced either directly or after in vitro stimulation (not recorded which). In DNA form, the CDR3 reads TGTGCCAGCAGTTTGAGGCGGGAACCTCCCCCGTTTTTT. This sequence encodes CASSLRREPPPFF.